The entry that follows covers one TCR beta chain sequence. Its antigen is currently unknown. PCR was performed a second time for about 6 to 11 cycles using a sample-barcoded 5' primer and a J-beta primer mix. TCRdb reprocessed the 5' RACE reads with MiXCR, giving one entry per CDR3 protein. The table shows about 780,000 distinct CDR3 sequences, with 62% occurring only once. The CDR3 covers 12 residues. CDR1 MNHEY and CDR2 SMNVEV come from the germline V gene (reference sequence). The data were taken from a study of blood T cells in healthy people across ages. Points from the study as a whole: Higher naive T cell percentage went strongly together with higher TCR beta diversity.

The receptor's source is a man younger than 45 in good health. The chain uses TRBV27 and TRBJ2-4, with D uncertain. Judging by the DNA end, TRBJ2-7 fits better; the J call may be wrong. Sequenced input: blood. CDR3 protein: CASDGCDYEQYF. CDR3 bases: TGTGCCAGCGACGGTTGCGACTACGAGCAGTACTTC.